The T cell receptor beta chain described here comes from a study of T cell changes during pregnancy in multiple sclerosis. V lost 0 bases and J 15 bases, leaving 16 bases between the germline ends. CDR3 length: 13 residues. The germline V gene has CDR1 SGHRS and CDR2 YFSETQ. This clone was seen more than once but under ten times. TCRdb's table, derived via immunoSEQ multiplex PCR, lists solely in-frame clones and lacks some. The data contain 60,000 to 75,000 clones, approximately 91% of them seen just once; the ten biggest clones take up 1.4%. The sequencing used peripheral blood, collected in the third trimester of pregnancy. The receptor comes from a female donor with multiple sclerosis, enrolled in a pregnancy study. The chain has TRBV5-1 and TRBJ2-1; D gene uncertain. The CDR3 nucleotides read TGCGCCAGCAGCTTGGCCGTGGGCCAGTACTGGTTCTTC. Protein: CASSLAVGQYWFF. Filled out from reference TRBV5-1 and TRBJ2-1, the complete variable domain reads KAGVTQTPRYLIKTRGQQVTLSCSPISGHRSVSWYQQTPGQGLQFLFEYFSETQRNKGNFPGRFSGRQFSNSRSEMNVSTLELGDSALYLCASSLAVGQYWFFGPGTRLTVL.